This T cell receptor (beta chain) was obtained from a study of cytotoxic CD8 clonotypes in ibrutinib-treated CLL. Profiled with immunoSEQ multiplex PCR; TCRdb holds only in-frame clones, not every one. The sample includes about 140,000 clones, 60% to 85% of them seen just once. The CDR3 contains 15 residues. Germline CDR1 SGHTA, CDR2 FQGTGA. The ends were cut back, 5 bases at V and 3 bases at J, with 15 bases in the middle. General observations from the study: Exceeding age-matched healthy donors, baseline clonality also tracked the counts of circulating CD8+ T cells.

About this clone: Its specificity is not known.

The receptor was derived from a human donor with chronic lymphocytic leukemia. The chain recombines TRBV7-3 with TRBJ2-3; D is perhaps TRBD1 (6 bases). Source: PBMCs, taken after 24 months of ibrutinib treatment. The CDR3: CASSPQGIRTDTQYF. The CDR3 nucleotides read TGTGCCAGCAGCCCCCAGGGGATTAGGACAGATACGCAGTATTTT.